This T cell receptor (beta chain) was identified in a study of metastatic and nonmetastatic thyroid tumors. At the level of the study: Repertoire data that came from the blood and tumor or nodule tissue of malignant and benign thyroid patients were compared.

Germline V gene sequence: CDR1 MDHEN, CDR2 SYDVKM. The CDR3 runs 17 residues. Trimming shortened V by 5 bases and J by 0 bases, and 14 bases separated the two germline ends. TCRdb re-analyzed the PCR reads using MiXCR. The table shows about 20,000 clones, with approximately 15% occurring only once. This clone qualifies as medium-sized. Patients were all untreated before their thyroid surgery. This chain connects TRBV28 to TRBJ2-6; possible D gene TRBD1, 5 bases. Sequenced: blood. The sequence came from a female donor with papillary thyroid cancer or a benign thyroid nodule (not recorded which). Some clones in this sample may be carry-over from other donors' samples. In DNA form, the CDR3 reads TGTGCCAGCAGTACCTCAAGACAGAGCTCTGGGGCCAACGTCCTGACTTTC. Protein product: CASSTSRQSSGANVLTF.